This T cell receptor beta chain was recovered during a study of molecular identifiers for immune sequencing clone quantification. MiXCR, run by TCRdb on the PCR reads, gives a single entry per CDR3 protein. Of over 600,000 distinct CDR3 sequences detected, 20% appear once; the ten largest clones hold 0.7% to 1%. The CDR3 consists of 15 residues. Germline lookup yields CDR1 DFQATT and CDR2 SNEGSKA (reference sequence). V was pared by 1 base and J by 4 bases, with 15 bases between. This clonotype was counted at least ten times. Sequenced input: naive CD8+ T cells from blood, with Jurkat cell RNA spiked in. Subset reported: FACS-sorted CD8+CD4-CCR7+CD45RA+ naive T cells. The J gene is TRBJ2-3, the V gene TRBV20-1, with D possibly TRBD2 on 5 matching bases. The sequence came from a human donor in good health. Some libraries in this study had Jurkat cell RNA spiked in. CDR3 loop: CSARALGDWADTQYF. CDR3 DNA sequence: TGCAGTGCTAGAGCCCTCGGGGATTGGGCAGATACGCAGTATTTT.